These T cell receptor beta chains were read from a single sample in a study of blood T cell repertoires in COVID-19. Sequencing used immunoSEQ multiplex PCR; TCRdb keeps in-frame clones, though not all of them. The sample holds around 46,000 clones, over 80% seen once. The sample taken for sequencing was peripheral blood. The receptors originated from a man aged 50 or older with acute or convalescent COVID-19. The CDR3 runs from the conserved cysteine through the conserved F or W. The D gene is left open where the match is weak. Not all rows give a size; the values are once, few, many and, for expanded clones, a class.

size,J,D,V,DNA,CDR3
NA,TRBJ1-5,NA,TRBV19,TGTGCCAGTAGTAATAACGCAGCAGGGTACCAGCCCCAGCATTTT,CASSNNAAGYQPQHF
NA,TRBJ1-1,NA,TRBV6-2/TRBV6-3,TGTGCCAGCAGTTCCCTTGTCCTCGACAGTTCTACTGAAGCTTTCTTT,CASSSLVLDSSTEAFF
NA,TRBJ1-2,TRBD1,TRBV5-8,TGTGCCAGCAGCTTGGTTCAGGGGGTTGCAGCTTTCTATGGCTACACCTTC,CASSLVQGVAAFYGYTF
NA,TRBJ2-7,TRBD2,TRBV5-1,TGCGCCAGCAGCTTCGGCGGGGGAAAGGCCTCCTACGAGCAGTACTTC,CASSFGGGKASYEQYF
NA,TRBJ1-6,NA,TRBV28,TGTGCCAGCAGAATGGAGTATTCACCCCTCCACTTT,CASRMEYSPLHF
NA,TRBJ2-7,TRBD2,TRBV4-1,TGCGCCAGCAGTCATTTAGCGGGGGGGCCTTACGAGCAGTACTTC,CASSHLAGGPYEQYF
NA,TRBJ2-2,NA,TRBV7-7,TGTGCCAGCAGCTTAGCATCAGGTGCAAGCACCGGGGAGCTGTTTTTT,CASSLASGASTGELFF
few,TRBJ1-5,TRBD1,TRBV4-1,TGCGCCAGCAGCCAAGGGGGCGTGGCGGCAGGGGGACCGATCAGCAATCAGCCCCAGCATTTT,CASSQGGVAAGGPISNQPQHF
NA,TRBJ1-2,NA,TRBV28,TGTGCCAGCAGTAGCAGGGTTCACACCTTC,CASSSRVHTF
NA,TRBJ2-5,NA,TRBV3-1/TRBV3-2,TGTGCCAGCGGGCGAGAGACCCAGTACTTC,CASGRETQYF
NA,TRBJ1-2,TRBD1,TRBV24-1,TGTGCCACCAGTGAAACGGGGACAGGGGCTAACTATGGCTACACCTTC,CATSETGTGANYGYTF
NA,TRBJ1-2,NA,TRBV4-2,TGTGCCAGCAGCCAATTACAGGGAGATGGCTACACCTTC,CASSQLQGDGYTF
once,TRBJ1-1,TRBD1,TRBV29-1,TGCAGCGTCGAGAAGACAGGGTCGAACACTGAAGCTTTCTTT,CSVEKTGSNTEAFF
once,TRBJ2-1,NA,TRBV6-2/TRBV6-3,TGTGCCAGCAGCCCCTTGGGGGAGGTAAGCGATGAGCAGTTCTTC,CASSPLGEVSDEQFF
NA,TRBJ2-5,NA,TRBV27,TGTGCCAGCAGTTTAACCGTGACGAGGGTCACGGAGACCCAGTACTTC,CASSLTVTRVTETQYF
NA,TRBJ1-2,NA,TRBV4-1,TGCGCCAGCAGCCAAGATCTTACGGCAGGTGTACGCTATGGCTACACCTTC,CASSQDLTAGVRYGYTF
NA,TRBJ1-6,NA,TRBV6-4,TGTGCCAGCAGTGAAACAGGAAATTCACCCCTCCACTTT,CASSETGNSPLHF
NA,TRBJ1-1,NA,TRBV28,TGTGCCAGCAGAGTCTCAAACAGGCCCACTGAAGCTTTCTTT,CASRVSNRPTEAFF
NA,TRBJ1-4,NA,TRBV27,TGTGCCAGCAGTTTATCGAAGAGGGCCGAAAAACTGTTTTTT,CASSLSKRAEKLFF
NA,TRBJ2-1,NA,TRBV29-1,TGCAGCGTCCAGACAGAATACAATGAGCAGTTCTTC,CSVQTEYNEQFF
NA,TRBJ2-2,TRBD2,TRBV18,TGTGCCAGCTCACCGGAGACTAGCGGTAACACCGGGGAGCTGTTTTTT,CASSPETSGNTGELFF
NA,TRBJ1-4,NA,TRBV2,TGTGCCAGTTTGCCGGGATTAGGGGAAAAACTGTTTTTT,CASLPGLGEKLFF
NA,TRBJ1-4,NA,TRBV10-3,TGTGCCATCAGTGAGGGGCTCGGAACTAATGAAAAACTGTTTTTT,CAISEGLGTNEKLFF
NA,TRBJ1-4,NA,TRBV7-9,TGTGCCAGCAGCCCGAATGAAAAACTGTTTTTT,CASSPNEKLFF
NA,TRBJ2-7,TRBD1,TRBV11-2,TGTGCCAGCAGCCAAGACAGGGGCTCCTACGAGCAGTACTTC,CASSQDRGSYEQYF
NA,TRBJ2-1,NA,TRBV6-1,TGTGCCAGCAGTGAAGATATGGGGTGGAGGAATGAGCAGTTCTTC,CASSEDMGWRNEQFF
NA,TRBJ1-5,NA,TRBV7-9,TGTGCCAGCAGCGAGTCCGGGAGGGACTCGTTTAGCAATCAGCCCCAGCATTTT,CASSESGRDSFSNQPQHF
NA,TRBJ1-1,TRBD1,TRBV29-1,TGCAGCGGGGACCGGACAGGGGTGAACACTGAAGCTTTCTTT,CSGDRTGVNTEAFF
NA,TRBJ1-2,TRBD1,TRBV12-3/TRBV12-4,TGTGCCAGCAGTTTTGACAGGGTGGTAGGCTACACCTTC,CASSFDRVVGYTF
once,TRBJ2-7,NA,TRBV21-1,TGTGCCAGCAGCAAGAAGGGGCGTTGTCCTTTCGAGCAGTACTTC,CASSKKGRCPFEQYF
NA,TRBJ2-7,TRBD1,TRBV29-1,TGCAGCGTTGCCAGGACAGGGGGCACCTACGAGCAGTACTTC,CSVARTGGTYEQYF
NA,TRBJ1-2,TRBD1,TRBV15,TGTGCCACCAGCTCGACGGGACAGGCCTATGGCTACACCTTC,CATSSTGQAYGYTF
NA,TRBJ2-1,TRBD1,TRBV2,TGTGCCAGCAGTGTGGGGACAGGGGTAGATGAGCAGTTCTTC,CASSVGTGVDEQFF
NA,TRBJ1-2,NA,TRBV20-1,TGCAGTGCCTCCGGGACTTATGGCTACACCTTC,CSASGTYGYTF
NA,TRBJ1-2,NA,TRBV12-3/TRBV12-4,TGTGCCAGCAGTTTGGGGGAGGCGGCTTCGGTCTTCTTC,CASSLGEAASVFF
NA,TRBJ1-2,NA,TRBV19,TGTGCCAGTAGTATGAGATGGGCGACCACGAACTATGGCTACACCTTC,CASSMRWATTNYGYTF
once,TRBJ2-1,TRBD2,TRBV7-3,TGTGCCAGCAGCTCCCCTCGGAGCGGGGGGTCGGGTGAGCAGTTCTTC,CASSSPRSGGSGEQFF
NA,TRBJ2-3,NA,TRBV4-2,TGTGCCAGCAGCCGCGGTACGGGGGCAGATACGCAGTATTTT,CASSRGTGADTQYF
once,TRBJ2-1,NA,TRBV19,TGTGCCAGTAGTACGGGACTCGTGTACAATGAGCAGTTCTTC,CASSTGLVYNEQFF
NA,TRBJ1-1,NA,TRBV3-1/TRBV3-2,TGTGCCAGCAGCCAAGCGGTGGGCAGCGGGAGTTCTGAAGCTTTCTTT,CASSQAVGSGSSEAFF
NA,TRBJ1-5,NA,TRBV5-8,TGTGCCAGCAGCTCGGAGGGGCCCCAGCATTTT,CASSSEGPQHF
NA,TRBJ1-1,TRBD1,TRBV5-8,TGTGCCAGCAGGGCCCGGGACAGAGCCACTGAAGCTTTCTTT,CASRARDRATEAFF
NA,TRBJ1-1,TRBD1,TRBV29-1,TGCAGCGCCCTGGGACAGGGGGACACTTTGAACACTGAAGCTTTCTTT,CSALGQGDTLNTEAFF
NA,TRBJ2-3,TRBD2,TRBV6-4,TGTGCCAGCAGTGCCCGACCCTGGACTAGCGGGGCCGTAGATACGCAGTATTTT,CASSARPWTSGAVDTQYF
NA,TRBJ1-6,NA,TRBV9,TGTGCCAGCAGCGTCTCAACGGGGATCTCCTATAATTCACCCCTCCACTTT,CASSVSTGISYNSPLHF
NA,TRBJ1-5,TRBD1,TRBV5-1,TGCGCCAGCAGCCCGACAGGGTACGATCAGCCCCAGCATTTT,CASSPTGYDQPQHF
NA,TRBJ1-2,NA,TRBV19,TGTGCCAGTAGTATGGGGAACAGGATTGACTATGGCTACACCTTC,CASSMGNRIDYGYTF
NA,TRBJ2-7,NA,TRBV6-5,TGTGCCAGCAGTTACTCTAAGGGGAACTACGAGCAGTACTTC,CASSYSKGNYEQYF
NA,TRBJ1-6,NA,TRBV3-1/TRBV3-2,TGTGCCAGCAGCCAAGATTCAGGGGCCTCGCCCCCCCTCCACTTT,CASSQDSGASPPLHF
few,TRBJ1-2,NA,TRBV6-6,TGTGCCAGCAGTTACGGCGGAGCCAACTATGGCTACACCTTC,CASSYGGANYGYTF